The 9 T cell receptor beta chains below were found in one sample sequenced in a study of shared clonotypes between healthy human individuals (dated by TCRdb to 2020 to 2021). Receptors were amplified or captured by the immunoSEQ multiplex PCR assay. The clones in this table, taken by TCRdb from immuneACCESS, are in-frame only. Not every clone is retained; where verified, under half of the shortfall comes from an unresolved V gene, and the cause of the rest is unknown. Here the sample has about 2.4 million clones; more than 85% occur a single time. Clones ranked in the top ten supply 0.36% of the sample. The sequencing sample was made of naive CD4+ T cells from PBMCs. The sample's cell subset or site label is to be understood as: CD45RA+ positively selected. These receptor sequences come from a man younger than 30 in good health. Some clones in this sample may be carry-over from other donors' samples.

The V call is TRBV11-2, the J call TRBJ1-1; 8 bases align to TRBD1. The CDR3 length is 14 residues. CDR1 is SGHAT and CDR2 is FQNNGV in the germline V gene. Unmatched junction bases numbered 4, after V lost 5 bases and J lost 2 bases. CDR3 in DNA: TGTGCCAGCAGCCTGGGACAGGTTAACACTGAAGCTTTCTTT. Amino acids: CASSLGQVNTEAFF.

This chain joins TRBV7-2 and TRBJ1-5; D might be TRBD1 (5 bases). Germline lookup yields CDR1 SGHTA and CDR2 FQGNSA. V gave up 4 bases and J gave up 0 bases, with 7 bases separating them. CDR3 length equals 14 residues. The CDR3 is CASSSTASNQPQHF. The CDR3, as DNA: TGTGCCAGCAGCTCGACAGCTAGCAATCAGCCCCAGCATTTT. The entire variable domain, with the rest obtained from reference TRBV7-2 and TRBJ1-5, is as follows: GAGVSQSPSNKVTEKGKDVELRCDPISGHTALYWYRQSLGQGLEFLIYFQGNSAPDKSGLPSDRFSAERTGGSVSTLTIQRTQQEDSAVYLCASSSTASNQPQHFGDGTRLSIL.

This chain joins TRBV9 and TRBJ2-7, with TRBD1 matching over 10 bases. Germline values: CDR1 SGDLS, CDR2 YYNGEE. CDR3 length equals 15 residues. Losses at the gene ends were 3 bases for V and 5 bases for J; bases not matched to a gene: 8. The CDR3 region has the DNA TGTGCCAGCAGCGGGAAGAGACAGGGGGCCAACGAGCAGTACTTC. Translation: CASSGKRQGANEQYF.

The chain couples TRBV19 to TRBJ1-4; D is possibly TRBD1 (6 bases). In germline, CDR1 is LNHDA, CDR2 SQIVND (reference sequence). The CDR3 totals 14 residues. V lost 9 bases and J 2 bases, leaving 13 bases between the germline ends. The CDR3 loop reads CASAYTGTNEKLFF. CDR3 nucleotide sequence: TGTGCCAGCGCTTACACAGGGACTAATGAAAAACTGTTTTTT. Full variable domain (rest looked up from reference TRBV19 and TRBJ1-4): DGGITQSPKYLFRKEGQNVTLSCEQNLNHDAMYWYRQDPGQGLRLIYYSQIVNDFQKGDIAEGYSVSREKKESFPLTVTSAQKNPTAFYLCASAYTGTNEKLFFGSGTQLSVL.

DNA for the CDR3: TGTGCCAGCAGCTTTAGGGTAGCGGGTGAGCAGTTCTTC. This gives the protein CASSFRVAGEQFF. This chain connects TRBV7-3 to TRBJ2-1, with TRBD2 matching over 7 bases. This CDR3 contains 13 residues. V was clipped by 3 bases and J by 9 bases; unmatched bases: 5. Germline V lookup: CDR1 SGHTA, CDR2 FQGTGA.

This clone occurred once. Within the sample, other DNA sequences also encode this same CDR3. The chain has TRBV28 and TRBJ2-7, with D possibly being TRBD1 (5 bases). This CDR3 has 13 amino acids. Trimming took 5 bases from V and 3 from J, leaving 11 bases between them. CDR1 is MDHEN and CDR2 is SYDVKM in the germline V gene. CDR3 region: CASSPGQGYEQYF. DNA of the CDR3: TGTGCCAGCAGTCCCGGACAAGGCTACGAGCAGTACTTC.

The chain couples TRBV10-1 to TRBJ2-1; tentatively, D is TRBD1 (5 bases). There are 14 residues in the CDR3. Per germline, CDR1 WNHNN and CDR2 SYGVQD (reference sequence). V lost 3 bases to trimming and J lost 8 bases, with 14 bases between them. The CDR3, as DNA: TGCGCCAGCAGTGACCACAGGCCTGGCGATGAGCAGTTCTTC. This gives the protein CASSDHRPGDEQFF.

The V call is TRBV2, the J call TRBJ2-2; D unclear. CDR3 length: 15 amino acids. V was shortened by 7 bases and J by 0 bases, with 12 bases between the two germline ends. Germline V gene sequence: CDR1 SNHLY, CDR2 FYNNEI. CDR3 sequence reads: CASTPVAANTGELFF. CDR3 in DNA: TGTGCCAGCACCCCTGTGGCCGCGAACACCGGGGAGCTGTTTTTT.

The gene calls are TRBV5-1 and TRBJ1-2; a possible D gene is TRBD1 (6 bases). The V end was cut by 4 bases, the J end by 2 bases, with 15 bases between. The germline V gene has CDR1 SGHRS and CDR2 YFSETQ. This CDR3 is 15 amino acids long. CDR3 sequence: CASSPQGPKNYGYTF. CDR3 DNA sequence: TGCGCCAGCAGCCCACAGGGTCCCAAAAACTATGGCTACACCTTC.